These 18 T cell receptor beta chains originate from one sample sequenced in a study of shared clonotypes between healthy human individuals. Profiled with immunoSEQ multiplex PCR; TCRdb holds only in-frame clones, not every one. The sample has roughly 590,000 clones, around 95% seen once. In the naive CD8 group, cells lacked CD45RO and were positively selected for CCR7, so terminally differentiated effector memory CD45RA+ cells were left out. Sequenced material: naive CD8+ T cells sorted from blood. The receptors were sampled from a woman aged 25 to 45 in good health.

The CDR3 DNA follows: TGTGCCACCAGCCCTCAGCCCGGGGGCCCGCAGTATTTT. Translation: CATSPQPGGPQYF. J is TRBJ2-3 and V is TRBV15, with D possibly called TRBD1 or TRBD2 (6 bases each). The length of the CDR3 is 13 residues. Germline values: CDR1 LNHNV, CDR2 YYDKDF (reference sequence). Deletions cut 5 bases from V and 10 bases from J, with 16 bases between.

The CDR3 spells CASSSPLEFSGANVLTF. The CDR3 coding sequence is TGTGCCAGCAGTTCGCCCCTAGAATTCTCTGGGGCCAACGTCCTGACTTTC. The chain recombines TRBV28 with TRBJ2-6, with D unclear. CDR1 is MDHEN and CDR2 is SYDVKM in the germline V gene. Trimming pared 4 bases from V and 0 bases from J, leaving 13 bases between. There are 17 residues in the CDR3.

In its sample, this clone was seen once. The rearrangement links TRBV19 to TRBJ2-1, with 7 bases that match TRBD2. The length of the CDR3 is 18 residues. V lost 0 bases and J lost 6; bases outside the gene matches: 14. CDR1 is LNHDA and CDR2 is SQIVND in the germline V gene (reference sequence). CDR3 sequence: CASSIDLERDPMGNEQFF. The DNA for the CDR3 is TGTGCCAGTAGTATAGATTTGGAGCGGGACCCGATGGGCAATGAGCAGTTCTTC.

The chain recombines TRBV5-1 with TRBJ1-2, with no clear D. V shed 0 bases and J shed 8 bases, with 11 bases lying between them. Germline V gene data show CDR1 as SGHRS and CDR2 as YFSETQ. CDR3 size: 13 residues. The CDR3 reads CASSLGGSQGYTF. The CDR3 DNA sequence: TGCGCCAGCAGCTTGGGAGGATCACAGGGCTACACCTTC.

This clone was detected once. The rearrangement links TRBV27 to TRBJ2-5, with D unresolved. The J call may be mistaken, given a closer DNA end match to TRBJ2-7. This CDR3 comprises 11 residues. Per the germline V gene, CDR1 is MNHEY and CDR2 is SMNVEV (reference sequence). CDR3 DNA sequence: TGTGCCAGCGGCGATCCCTACGAGCAGTACTTC. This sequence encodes CASGDPYEQYF.

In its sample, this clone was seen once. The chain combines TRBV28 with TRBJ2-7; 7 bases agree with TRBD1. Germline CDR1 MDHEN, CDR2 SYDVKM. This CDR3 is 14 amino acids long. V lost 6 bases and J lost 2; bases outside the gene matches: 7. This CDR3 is CASSPDRVTYEQYF. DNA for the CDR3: TGTGCCAGCAGCCCCGACAGGGTGACCTACGAGCAGTACTTC.

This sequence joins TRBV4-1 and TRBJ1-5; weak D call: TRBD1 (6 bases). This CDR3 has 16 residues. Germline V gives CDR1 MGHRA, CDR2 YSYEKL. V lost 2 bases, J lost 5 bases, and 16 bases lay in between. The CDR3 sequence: CASSQTQWAGDQPQHF. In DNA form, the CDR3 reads TGCGCCAGCAGCCAAACCCAATGGGCAGGGGATCAGCCCCAGCATTTT.

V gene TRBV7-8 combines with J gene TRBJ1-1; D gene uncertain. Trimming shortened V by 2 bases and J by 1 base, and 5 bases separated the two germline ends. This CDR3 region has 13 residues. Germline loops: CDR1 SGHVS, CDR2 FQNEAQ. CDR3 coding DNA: TGTGCCAGCAGCTTATGGCGGAACACTGAAGCTTTCTTT. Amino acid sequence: CASSLWRNTEAFF.

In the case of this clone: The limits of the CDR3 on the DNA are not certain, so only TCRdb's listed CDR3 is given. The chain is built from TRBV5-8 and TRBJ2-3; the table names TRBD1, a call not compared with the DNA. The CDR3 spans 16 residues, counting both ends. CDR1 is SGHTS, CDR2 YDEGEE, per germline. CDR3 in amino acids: CASSLFGQGSRDTQYF.

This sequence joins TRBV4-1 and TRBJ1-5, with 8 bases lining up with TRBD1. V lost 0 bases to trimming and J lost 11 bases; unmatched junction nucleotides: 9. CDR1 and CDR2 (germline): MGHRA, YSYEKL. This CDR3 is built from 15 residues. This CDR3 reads CASSQDGQGRDAQHF. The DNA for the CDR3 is TGCGCCAGCAGCCAAGATGGACAGGGACGTGATGCCCAGCATTTT.

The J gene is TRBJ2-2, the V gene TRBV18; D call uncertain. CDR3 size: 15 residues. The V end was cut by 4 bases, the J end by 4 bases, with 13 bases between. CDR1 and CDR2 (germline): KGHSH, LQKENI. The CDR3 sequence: CASSLPQVPTGELFF. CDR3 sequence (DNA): TGTGCCAGCTCACTTCCTCAGGTACCCACCGGGGAGCTGTTTTTT. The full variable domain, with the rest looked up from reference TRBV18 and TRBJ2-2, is NAGVMQNPRHLVRRRGQEARLRCSPMKGHSHVYWYRQLPEEGLKFMVYLQKENIIDESGMPKERFSAEFPKEGPSILRIQQVVRGDSAAYFCASSLPQVPTGELFFGEGSRLTVL.

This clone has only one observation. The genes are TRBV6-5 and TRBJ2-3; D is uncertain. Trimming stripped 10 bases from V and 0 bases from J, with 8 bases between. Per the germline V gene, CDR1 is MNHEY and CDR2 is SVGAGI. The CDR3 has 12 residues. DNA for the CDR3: TGTGCCACCTTAGGGAGCACAGATACGCAGTATTTT. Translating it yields CATLGSTDTQYF.

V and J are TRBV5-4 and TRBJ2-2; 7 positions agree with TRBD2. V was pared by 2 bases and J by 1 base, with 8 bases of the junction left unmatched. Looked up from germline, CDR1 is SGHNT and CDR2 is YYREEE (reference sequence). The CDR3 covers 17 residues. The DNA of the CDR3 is TGTGCCAGCAGCTTTGGAGGGAGGGCCCGGAACACCGGGGAGCTGTTTTTT. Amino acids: CASSFGGRARNTGELFF.

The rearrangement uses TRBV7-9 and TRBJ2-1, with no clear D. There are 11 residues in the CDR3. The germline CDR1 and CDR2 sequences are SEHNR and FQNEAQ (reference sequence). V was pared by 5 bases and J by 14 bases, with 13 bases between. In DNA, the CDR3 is TGTGCCAGCAGCGTAGTGGCGTCAAAGTTCTTC. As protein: CASSVVASKFF. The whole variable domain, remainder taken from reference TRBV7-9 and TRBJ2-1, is DTGVSQNPRHKITKRGQNVTFRCDPISEHNRLYWYRQTLGQGPEFLTYFQNEAQLEKSRLLSDRFSAERPKGSFSTLEIQRTEQGDSAMYLCASSVVASKFFGPGTRLTVL.

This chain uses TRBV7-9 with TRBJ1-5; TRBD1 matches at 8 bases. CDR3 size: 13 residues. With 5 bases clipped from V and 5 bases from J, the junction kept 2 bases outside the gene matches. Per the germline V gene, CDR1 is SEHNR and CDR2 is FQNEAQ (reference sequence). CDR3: CASSLDRDQPQHF. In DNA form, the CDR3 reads TGTGCCAGCAGCCTGGACAGGGATCAGCCCCAGCATTTT. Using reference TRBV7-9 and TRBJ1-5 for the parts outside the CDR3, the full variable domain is DTGVSQNPRHKITKRGQNVTFRCDPISEHNRLYWYRQTLGQGPEFLTYFQNEAQLEKSRLLSDRFSAERPKGSFSTLEIQRTEQGDSAMYLCASSLDRDQPQHFGDGTRLSIL.

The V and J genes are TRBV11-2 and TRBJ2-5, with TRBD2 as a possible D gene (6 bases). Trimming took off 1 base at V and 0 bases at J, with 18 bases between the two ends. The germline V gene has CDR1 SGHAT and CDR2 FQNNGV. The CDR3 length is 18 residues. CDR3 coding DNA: TGTGCCAGCAGCTTAGGGGTGGCGGGACCGGTTTACCAAGAGACCCAGTACTTC. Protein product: CASSLGVAGPVYQETQYF.

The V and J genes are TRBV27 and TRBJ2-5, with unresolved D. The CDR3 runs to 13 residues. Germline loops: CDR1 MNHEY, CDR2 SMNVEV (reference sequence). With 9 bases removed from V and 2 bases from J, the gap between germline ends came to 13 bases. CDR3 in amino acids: CARDNPGQETQYF. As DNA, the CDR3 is TGTGCCAGGGATAACCCCGGGCAAGAGACCCAGTACTTC.

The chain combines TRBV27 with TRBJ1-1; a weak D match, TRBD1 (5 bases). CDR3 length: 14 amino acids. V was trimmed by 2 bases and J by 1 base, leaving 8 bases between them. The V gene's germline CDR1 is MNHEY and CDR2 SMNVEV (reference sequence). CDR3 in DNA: TGTGCCAGCAGTTTAGCAGGGTGGAACACTGAAGCTTTCTTT. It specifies CASSLAGWNTEAFF.